This TCR beta chain was recorded in a study of graft-versus-host responses after intestinal transplantation. Study-level background: Recipients were all induced with anti-thymocyte globulin, then given tacrolimus and steroids for approximately three years. Study findings and constraints: The highest levels of circulating GvH clones went along with early declines in HvG clones after transplant. GvH clones occurred in recipient marrow; some first appeared in ileum or blood.

The CDR3 has 12 amino acids. Germline loops: CDR1 MNHEY, CDR2 SVGAGI. With 7 bases removed from V and 4 bases from J, the gap between germline ends came to 10 bases. As concerns this clone: Its matching antigen is unknown.

Profiling relied on immunoSEQ multiplex PCR, and the TCRdb table lists in-frame clones only, not all of them. This sample has about 88,000 clones; about 95% occur once, and the top ten carry approximately 0.19%. This sample comprised unstimulated CD4+ T cells sorted from spleen or lymph node cells, obtained before transplant. The chain combines TRBV6-5 with TRBJ1-1, with D possibly being TRBD1 (5 bases). The sequence came from a human donor who was the organ donor for an intestinal transplant. The CDR3 DNA reads TGTGCCAGCACCGGCAGGGCCACTGAAGCTTTCTTT. This encodes CASTGRATEAFF.